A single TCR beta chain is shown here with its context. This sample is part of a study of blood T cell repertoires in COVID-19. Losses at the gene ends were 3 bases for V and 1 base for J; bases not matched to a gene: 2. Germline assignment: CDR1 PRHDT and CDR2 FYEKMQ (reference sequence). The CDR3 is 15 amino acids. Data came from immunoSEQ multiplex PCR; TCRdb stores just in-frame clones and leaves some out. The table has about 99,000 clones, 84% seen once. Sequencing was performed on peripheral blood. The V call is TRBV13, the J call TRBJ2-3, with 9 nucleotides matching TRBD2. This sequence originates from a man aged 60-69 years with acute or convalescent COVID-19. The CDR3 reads CASSLGGRGTDTQYF. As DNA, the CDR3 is TGTGCCAGCAGCTTGGGCGGGAGGGGCACAGATACGCAGTATTTT.